This record looks at one TCR beta chain sequence and its context. The protocol was immunoSEQ multiplex PCR, while the TCRdb copy is restricted to in-frame clones and leaves out a portion. Counted here are about 820,000 clones, 92% occurring once; the ten biggest clones make up 24%. The sample belongs to a study of shared clonotypes between healthy human individuals. CD45RO-negative cells were positively selected for CCR7, leaving out terminally differentiated effector memory CD45RA+ cells. The sequence was obtained from a man aged 25 to 40 in good health. The sample taken for sequencing was naive CD8+ T cells sorted from blood.

CDR3 region: CASSLALTGEGYNEQFF. CDR3 nucleotides: TGTGCCAGCAGCTTAGCGCTTACGGGGGAGGGATACAATGAGCAGTTCTTC. V and J are TRBV7-9 and TRBJ2-1; 7 bases align to TRBD2. Germline CDR1 SEHNR, CDR2 FQNEAQ (reference sequence). Unmatched junction bases numbered 9, after V lost 0 bases and J lost 4 bases. This CDR3 is built from 17 residues.